The next 28 T cell receptor beta chains were all read from a single sample in a study of T cells of healthy individuals. MiXCR, applied by TCRdb to the 5' RACE reads, yields one record per CDR3 protein. The table records tens of thousands of distinct CDR3 sequences, roughly 17% of them present only once. These receptors originate from a human donor in good health.

Ten or more counts support this clonotype. This rearrangement joins TRBV4-1 to TRBJ1-2; maybe TRBD1 (5 bases). The CDR3 is 16 residues long. Germline loops: CDR1 MGHRA, CDR2 YSYEKL. Deletions cut 5 bases from V and 1 base from J, with 17 bases between. CDR3 loop: CASSLRGENSNYGYTF. DNA for the CDR3: TGCGCCAGCAGCTTGAGGGGTGAAAACAGTAACTATGGCTACACCTTC.

This clonotype was seen a few times. This chain links TRBV2 with TRBJ2-3; D ambiguous. Trimming pared 6 bases from V and 0 bases from J, leaving 13 bases between. CDR1 is SNHLY, CDR2 FYNNEI, per germline. The CDR3 is 15 amino acids. CDR3 loop: CASSPEMSSTDTQYF. In DNA form, the CDR3 reads TGTGCCAGCAGCCCCGAGATGTCCAGCACAGATACGCAGTATTTT.

V and J are TRBV4-2 and TRBJ1-4, with D hard to call. The V end lost 1 base, the J end lost 0 bases, and 9 bases lay between the germline ends. Per the germline V gene, CDR1 is LGHNA and CDR2 is YNFKEQ. The CDR3 runs 16 residues. CDR3 in DNA: TGTGCCAGCAGCCAAGGGTCCCGTGCAACTAATGAAAAACTGTTTTTT. Encoded protein: CASSQGSRATNEKLFF.

The J gene is TRBJ2-3, the V gene TRBV5-1, with unresolved D. Per germline, CDR1 SGHRS and CDR2 YFSETQ. V was shortened by 1 base and J by 2 bases, with 11 bases between the two germline ends. CDR3 length: 15 amino acids. The CDR3, as DNA: TGCGCCAGCAGCTTGCCTGTCCTCCACACAGATACGCAGTATTTT. Its protein product is CASSLPVLHTDTQYF.

The table lists this clonotype with many counts. The V call is TRBV5-1, the J call TRBJ2-1; D tentatively reads TRBD1 or TRBD2 (5 bases each). The V gene lost 8 bases and the J gene lost 8 bases, with 20 bases spanning the gap. From germline, CDR1 is SGHRS and CDR2 YFSETQ. The CDR3 is 14 amino acids. The CDR3, as DNA: TGCGCCAGTGCCGGGACCCATACCGTTGATGAGCAGTTCTTC. Translation gives CASAGTHTVDEQFF.

The sample holds many counts of this clonotype. The chain's CDR3 is CASSPMRDPRREQFF. The CDR3 DNA follows: TGCGCCAGCAGCCCGATGCGGGACCCACGGCGTGAGCAGTTCTTC. V gene TRBV4-1 combines with J gene TRBJ2-1; D possibly corresponds to TRBD2 (6 bases). V gave up 4 bases and J gave up 9 bases, with 19 bases separating them. Germline CDR1 MGHRA, CDR2 YSYEKL. CDR3 length: 15 residues.

In its sample, this clonotype was seen a few times. The chain recombines TRBV5-4 with TRBJ1-2, with unresolved D. Germline-derived CDR1 and CDR2 are SGHNT and YYREEE (reference sequence). The CDR3 loop spans 13 amino acids. V was shortened by 0 bases and J by 3 bases, with 6 bases between the two germline ends. The CDR3 sequence is CASSLAADYGYTF. CDR3 nucleotides: TGTGCCAGCAGCTTGGCCGCAGACTATGGCTACACCTTC.

This clonotype was recorded a few times. V is TRBV27 and J is TRBJ2-1; D might be TRBD2 (7 bases). From germline, CDR1 is MNHEY and CDR2 SMNVEV (reference sequence). This CDR3 is built from 14 residues. V was trimmed by 7 bases and J by 5 bases, leaving 15 bases between them. Here the CDR3 reads CASTGGGANNEQFF. In DNA form, the CDR3 reads TGTGCCAGCACAGGAGGGGGGGCTAACAATGAGCAGTTCTTC.

The table lists this clonotype with many counts. V gene TRBV2 combines with J gene TRBJ2-1; D gene ambiguous. Per germline, CDR1 SNHLY and CDR2 FYNNEI. The CDR3 runs to 11 residues. V was clipped by 4 bases and J by 6 bases, with 4 bases between them. CDR3 sequence reads: CASSGINEQFF. CDR3 DNA sequence: TGTGCCAGCAGTGGCATCAATGAGCAGTTCTTC.

This clonotype was observed a single time. The chain has TRBV11-1 and TRBJ2-1; 9 bases map to TRBD2. Germline trimming cut 8 bases from V and 7 bases from J; bases unmatched to any gene: 12. The CDR3 is 15 residues long. The germline V gene encodes CDR1 SGHAT and CDR2 FQDESV (reference sequence). CDR3 amino acids: CASRPTAGGPNEQFF. The CDR3, as DNA: TGTGCCAGCCGCCCCACGGCGGGGGGGCCAAATGAGCAGTTCTTC.

This clonotype was detected only a few times. The rearrangement links TRBV12-3 or TRBV12-4 to TRBJ1-2, with a weak D call TRBD1 (5 bases). This CDR3 is 14 amino acids long. Trimming cost V 6 bases and J 6 bases, with 17 bases left between them. CDR3 protein: CASSHSGARDGYTF. In nucleotides, the CDR3 is TGTGCCAGCAGCCACTCAGGCGCCAGGGATGGCTACACCTTC.

This clonotype was detected many times. This chain uses TRBV15 with TRBJ1-5; D is unresolved. The germline gives CDR1 LNHNV, CDR2 YYDKDF (reference sequence). The CDR3 covers 17 residues. Trimming took off 1 base at V and 0 bases at J, with 13 bases between the two ends. The CDR3 protein is CATSRGLTHDSNQPQHF. Here the CDR3 DNA reads TGTGCCACCAGCAGAGGGTTGACACACGATAGCAATCAGCCCCAGCATTTT.

This clonotype was detected many times. The chain employs TRBV27 and TRBJ2-1, with a tentative D call TRBD2 (6 bases). The germline gives CDR1 MNHEY, CDR2 SMNVEV (reference sequence). Trimming shortened V by 5 bases and J by 7 bases, and 9 bases separated the two germline ends. CDR3 length: 12 amino acids. CDR3 in amino acids: CASSTGRNEQFF. CDR3 DNA: TGTGCCAGCAGTACGGGGAGGAATGAGCAGTTCTTC.

The J gene is TRBJ1-1, the V gene TRBV9; D remains ambiguous. This CDR3 comprises 15 residues. The germline gives CDR1 SGDLS, CDR2 YYNGEE. The germline V and J ends were trimmed by 4 bases and 4 bases, with 17 bases remaining between them. The CDR3 loop reads CASSSNIGPGTEAFF. The CDR3 region has the DNA TGTGCCAGCAGCTCAAATATTGGCCCTGGCACTGAAGCTTTCTTT.

This clonotype appeared a few times. The chain recombines TRBV6-1 with TRBJ2-3; tentatively, D is TRBD1 (6 bases). The V and J ends lost 2 bases and 8 bases respectively, with 11 bases between them. The germline V gene encodes CDR1 MNHNS and CDR2 SASEGT. This CDR3 comprises 13 residues. The chain's CDR3 is CASSESDRPTQYF. The CDR3 DNA sequence: TGTGCCAGCAGTGAATCCGACAGGCCTACGCAGTATTTT.

This clonotype was seen at least ten times. This sequence joins TRBV29-1 and TRBJ1-2; D is perhaps TRBD1 (6 bases). This CDR3 comprises 12 residues. In germline, CDR1 is SQVTM, CDR2 ANQGSEA. V lost 7 bases and J lost 7, with 16 bases in between. The CDR3 loop is CSDRDRLFGYTF. In DNA, the CDR3 is TGCAGCGACAGAGACAGGTTGTTTGGCTACACCTTC.

This clonotype has ten or more counts. The chain uses TRBV7-9 and TRBJ2-5; D is unclear. Germline CDR1 is SEHNR and CDR2 is FQNEAQ (reference sequence). V lost 6 bases and J lost 5, with 7 bases in between. The CDR3 extends over 11 amino acids. CDR3 amino acids: CASRSWETQYF. CDR3 bases: TGTGCCAGCAGGTCCTGGGAGACCCAGTACTTC.

This clonotype is medium-sized by share. The V gene is TRBV20-1, the J gene TRBJ1-4; D is undetermined. The CDR3 consists of 12 residues. With 8 bases removed from V and 6 bases from J, the gap between germline ends came to 13 bases. Germline assignment: CDR1 DFQATT and CDR2 SNEGSKA (reference sequence). The CDR3: CSPTGPHEKLFF. The DNA of the CDR3 is TGCAGTCCGACCGGACCTCATGAAAAACTGTTTTTT.

The chain uses TRBV7-8 and TRBJ2-1, with 7 bases lining up with TRBD1. This CDR3 region has 14 residues. Germline V gene sequence: CDR1 SGHVS, CDR2 FQNEAQ. Unmatched junction bases numbered 5, after V lost 5 bases and J lost 4 bases. CDR3 DNA sequence: TGTGCCAGCAGCACGGGACAGCTGTACAATGAGCAGTTCTTC. This codes for CASSTGQLYNEQFF.

The chain has TRBV18 and TRBJ1-5; tentative D call: TRBD1 (6 bases). Trimming shortened V by 4 bases and J by 7 bases, and 14 bases separated the two germline ends. Per the germline V gene, CDR1 is KGHSH and CDR2 is LQKENI. The CDR3 has 14 residues. CDR3 bases: TGTGCCAGCTCACAGGACAGCCACTCCCAGCCCCAGCATTTT. Protein sequence: CASSQDSHSQPQHF.

This clonotype turned up a few times. The rearrangement links TRBV28 to TRBJ2-7; perhaps TRBD2 as D (6 bases). The CDR3 is 12 amino acids. V lost 1 base and J 11 bases, leaving 12 bases between the germline ends. Germline loops: CDR1 MDHEN, CDR2 SYDVKM. CDR3 sequence reads: CASSLSARREYF. Written as DNA, the CDR3 is TGTGCCAGCAGTTTATCGGCCCGGAGGGAGTACTTC.

This clonotype has a count of ten or more. The genes are TRBV28 and TRBJ2-1; D ambiguous. The CDR3 is made up of 14 amino acids. V gave up 2 bases and J gave up 2 bases, with 7 bases separating them. Germline V gives CDR1 MDHEN, CDR2 SYDVKM. Here the CDR3 reads CASSLTGPYNEQFF. The DNA of the CDR3 is TGTGCCAGCAGTTTAACGGGCCCCTACAATGAGCAGTTCTTC.

In this sample, this clonotype turned up a few times. In nucleotides, the CDR3 is TGTGCCAGCAGTTTACGATACAACGGCGACGAGCAGTACTTC. Translation gives CASSLRYNGDEQYF. This chain uses TRBV27 with TRBJ2-7; D unresolved. Per the germline V gene, CDR1 is MNHEY and CDR2 is SMNVEV (reference sequence). The CDR3 spans 14 residues. V was shortened by 2 bases and J by 5 bases, with 13 bases between the two germline ends.

There are a few counts of this clonotype. V usage is TRBV3-1 and J usage is TRBJ2-1, with D tentatively TRBD1 or TRBD2 (6 bases each). CDR3 size: 15 residues. The germline CDR1 and CDR2 sequences are LGHDT and YNNKEL (reference sequence). Trimming took 4 bases from V and 2 from J, leaving 12 bases between them. CDR3 region: CASSPRGAPYNEQFF. The CDR3 DNA reads as TGTGCCAGCAGCCCAAGGGGGGCACCCTACAATGAGCAGTTCTTC.

V usage is TRBV28 and J usage is TRBJ2-3, with TRBD2 matching 8 bases. The V segment lost 2 bases and the J segment 1 base; nucleotides outside the gene matches: 11. Germline V gene data show CDR1 as MDHEN and CDR2 as SYDVKM. The CDR3 sequence is 18 residues long. CDR3 bases: TGTGCCAGCAGTTTAGGGGCTAGCGGGCTTTCCCGCACAGATACGCAGTATTTT. This translates into CASSLGASGLSRTDTQYF.

This clonotype was recorded a few times. This sequence joins TRBV15 and TRBJ2-1; no clear D gene. The V gene's germline CDR1 is LNHNV and CDR2 YYDKDF (reference sequence). The CDR3 runs to 17 residues. Trimming removed 2 bases from V and 6 bases from J, with 20 bases in between. CDR3 residues: CATSRSARIGWPNEQFF. In DNA form, the CDR3 reads TGTGCCACCAGCAGATCCGCTAGAATAGGTTGGCCCAATGAGCAGTTCTTC.

This chain uses TRBV4-1 with TRBJ1-1; TRBD1 matches at 9 bases. The CDR3 has 14 amino acids. Germline loops: CDR1 MGHRA, CDR2 YSYEKL. Germline trimming cut 1 base from V and 10 bases from J; bases unmatched to any gene: 7. CDR3 sequence: CASSQGRTGDAAFF. CDR3 DNA sequence: TGCGCCAGCAGCCAAGGTCGGACAGGGGATGCAGCTTTCTTT.

The J gene is TRBJ1-1, the V gene TRBV6-6; possibly TRBD1 for D (5 bases). Deletions cut 8 bases from V and 7 bases from J, with 17 bases between. The CDR3 runs 13 residues. Germline CDR1 is MNHNY and CDR2 is SVGAGI (reference sequence). CDR3 in DNA: TGTGCCAGCGGGAGGGACGTGGGGGTTGAAGCTTTCTTT. It codes for CASGRDVGVEAFF.